The 29 T cell receptor beta chains given below trace back to one sample, sequenced in a study of blood T cell repertoires in COVID-19. Some clones are missing from TCRdb's copy, which holds only in-frame ones; the method was immunoSEQ multiplex PCR. The sample lists a few hundred thousand clones; roughly 89% were seen once. The source material was PBMCs or T cells enriched from blood (not recorded which). The receptors here all came from a woman aged 18-29 years who had recovered from COVID-19.

This clone was found once. The V call is TRBV6-2 or TRBV6-3, the J call TRBJ2-3; possible D gene TRBD1, 6 bases. Germline assignment: CDR1 MNHEY and CDR2 SVGEGT. V lost 2 bases to trimming and J lost 2 bases, with 17 bases between them. The CDR3 covers 17 residues. CDR3 amino acids: CASSYTPGQISTDTQYF. Written as DNA, the CDR3 is TGTGCCAGCAGTTACACCCCCGGACAGATTTCCACAGATACGCAGTATTTT.

V and J are TRBV20-1 and TRBJ2-7; TRBD1 matches at 9 bases. V lost 3 bases, J lost 6 bases, and 9 bases stayed unmatched. The V gene's germline CDR1 is DFQATT and CDR2 SNEGSKA (reference sequence). The CDR3 spans 14 residues. The CDR3 DNA follows: TGCAGTGCTAGTAAGGGACAGGGTGTCTCCGAGCAGTACTTC. Its translation is CSASKGQGVSEQYF.

In its sample, this clone was seen once. The rearrangement uses TRBV5-8 and TRBJ1-1; maybe TRBD1 (5 bases). The CDR3 extends over 16 amino acids. Per germline, CDR1 SGHTS and CDR2 YDEGEE. Trimming cost V 0 bases and J 0 bases, with 12 bases left between them. The CDR3 sequence: CASSLEVDSLNTEAFF. Written as DNA, the CDR3 is TGTGCCAGCAGCTTGGAGGTCGACAGCCTGAACACTGAAGCTTTCTTT.

Here the CDR3 reads CASSVGVTGEDEQYF. Here the CDR3 DNA reads TGTGCCAGCAGCGTAGGGGTGACGGGGGAAGACGAGCAGTACTTC. The chain uses TRBV9 and TRBJ2-7, with D possibly TRBD2 on 6 matching bases. CDR1 and CDR2 from the germline V gene are SGDLS and YYNGEE. The CDR3 extends over 15 amino acids. The germline V and J ends were trimmed by 0 bases and 5 bases, with 15 bases remaining between them.

V gene TRBV11-3 combines with J gene TRBJ2-1; 8 bases agree with TRBD1. From germline, CDR1 is SGHNT and CDR2 YENEEA. The CDR3 runs to 15 residues. With V trimmed by 3 bases and J by 5 bases, 6 bases remained unmatched. The CDR3 sequence: CASSFRTGSHNEQFF. CDR3 coding DNA: TGTGCCAGCAGCTTTAGGACAGGGAGTCACAATGAGCAGTTCTTC.

V and J are TRBV24-1 and TRBJ1-5, with D perhaps matching TRBD1 (5 bases). CDR3 size: 22 residues. V was trimmed by 12 bases and J by 0 bases, leaving 38 bases between them. Germline V gene sequence: CDR1 KGHDR, CDR2 SFDVKD. The CDR3 protein is CAADPLMGYRNDSLNSNQPQHF. The CDR3 DNA reads TGTGCCGCCGATCCTCTGATGGGGTATCGGAATGACAGCTTGAATAGCAATCAGCCCCAGCATTTT.

The gene calls are TRBV7-6 and TRBJ2-2, with D possibly matching TRBD1 (6 bases). V was pared by 1 base and J by 7 bases, with 19 bases between. Germline lookup yields CDR1 SGHVS and CDR2 FNYEAQ. The CDR3 is made up of 17 amino acids. As DNA, the CDR3 is TGTGCCAGCAGCTTAGGGGGGCCCCCACCATCGGGCGGGGAGCTGTTTTTT. It encodes CASSLGGPPPSGGELFF.

A remark on this clone: The sample contains more than one DNA sequence encoding this CDR3. This chain joins TRBV7-3 and TRBJ2-3; 9 bases map to TRBD2. Trimming took 5 bases from V and 6 from J; bases not matched to a gene: 6. The germline V gene has CDR1 SGHTA and CDR2 FQGTGA. This CDR3 contains 14 residues. CDR3 nucleotides: TGTGCCAGCAGCCTGGGGCTAGCGGGGGATACGCAGTATTTT. Residues: CASSLGLAGDTQYF.

This clone was counted a few times. The J gene is TRBJ2-3, the V gene TRBV5-1; perhaps TRBD1 as D (6 bases). V was shortened by 4 bases and J by 4 bases, with 16 bases between the two germline ends. The germline gives CDR1 SGHRS, CDR2 YFSETQ. The length of the CDR3 is 15 residues. The CDR3 DNA sequence: TGCGCCAGCAGCCCAATGACAGGTTTGGCAGATACGCAGTATTTT. It specifies CASSPMTGLADTQYF. Looking up the rest from reference TRBV5-1 and TRBJ2-3 gives the full variable domain: KAGVTQTPRYLIKTRGQQVTLSCSPISGHRSVSWYQQTPGQGLQFLFEYFSETQRNKGNFPGRFSGRQFSNSRSEMNVSTLELGDSALYLCASSPMTGLADTQYFGPGTRLTVL.

The chain employs TRBV7-2 and TRBJ2-3; a possible D gene is TRBD2 (5 bases). The CDR3 consists of 16 residues. Germline CDR1 is SGHTA and CDR2 is FQGNSA. V shed 1 base and J shed 4 bases, with 15 bases lying between them. CDR3 protein: CASSLGGAQPSDTQYF. The CDR3 region has the DNA TGTGCCAGCAGCTTAGGGGGAGCCCAGCCTTCAGATACGCAGTATTTT.

The J gene is TRBJ1-5, the V gene TRBV19; D is ambiguous. V lost 4 bases and J lost 4, with 8 bases in between. The germline gives CDR1 LNHDA, CDR2 SQIVND (reference sequence). The CDR3 extends over 13 amino acids. The CDR3 nucleotides read TGTGCCAGTAGTAGTCAGGCGAATCAGCCCCAGCATTTT. Translated, it gives CASSSQANQPQHF. Variable domain in full (rest from reference TRBV19 and TRBJ1-5): DGGITQSPKYLFRKEGQNVTLSCEQNLNHDAMYWYRQDPGQGLRLIYYSQIVNDFQKGDIAEGYSVSREKKESFPLTVTSAQKNPTAFYLCASSSQANQPQHFGDGTRLSIL.

This chain links TRBV9 with TRBJ2-7; 12 positions agree with TRBD2. J was trimmed by 2 bases and V by 3 bases; bases with no gene match: 6. Germline values: CDR1 SGDLS, CDR2 YYNGEE. The CDR3 is 16 residues long. The CDR3 loop reads CASSAGLAGTPYEQYF. The CDR3 region has the DNA TGTGCCAGCAGCGCTGGACTAGCGGGGACCCCCTACGAGCAGTACTTC. The entire variable domain, with the rest obtained from reference TRBV9 and TRBJ2-7, is as follows: DSGVTQTPKHLITATGQRVTLRCSPRSGDLSVYWYQQSLDQGLQFLIQYYNGEERAKGNILERFSAQQFPDLHSELNLSSLELGDSALYFCASSAGLAGTPYEQYFGPGTRLTVT.

V gene TRBV5-1 combines with J gene TRBJ1-5; maybe TRBD1 (6 bases). The CDR3 length is 15 residues. V was trimmed by 0 bases and J by 6 bases, leaving 13 bases between them. CDR1 is SGHRS and CDR2 is YFSETQ in the germline V gene. The DNA of the CDR3 is TGCGCCAGCAGCTTGGCGGGGGGCTCCAGTCAGCCCCAGCATTTT. Residues: CASSLAGGSSQPQHF.

This chain uses TRBV5-6 with TRBJ2-3; the D is unclear. The germline CDR1 and CDR2 sequences are SGHDT and YYEEEE. The CDR3 is 15 residues long. The V and J ends lost 0 bases and 0 bases respectively, with 8 bases between them. CDR3 sequence: CASSLVPTSTDTQYF. For the CDR3, the DNA is TGTGCCAGCAGCTTGGTCCCTACCAGCACAGATACGCAGTATTTT.

The chain couples TRBV7-2 to TRBJ1-2; D perhaps matches TRBD1 (5 bases). Germline assignment: CDR1 SGHTA and CDR2 FQGNSA. The V gene lost 5 bases and the J gene lost 13 bases, with 26 bases spanning the gap. The CDR3 is 15 amino acids. CDR3 coding DNA: TGTGCCAGCAGCCTACGACAGAGGATCTATGGCTACTGCACCTTC. It yields the protein CASSLRQRIYGYCTF. The full variable domain, completed using reference TRBV7-2 and TRBJ1-2, is GAGVSQSPSNKVTEKGKDVELRCDPISGHTALYWYRQSLGQGLEFLIYFQGNSAPDKSGLPSDRFSAERTGGSVSTLTIQRTQQEDSAVYLCASSLRQRIYGYCTFGSGTRLTVV.

This CDR3 is CASSLGTGVNQPQHF. CDR3 in DNA: TGTGCCAGCAGCCTAGGGACAGGGGTAAACCAGCCCCAGCATTTT. The gene calls are TRBV5-4 and TRBJ1-5, with 10 nucleotides matching TRBD1. Germline loops: CDR1 SGHNT, CDR2 YYREEE (reference sequence). Trimming removed 4 bases from V and 7 bases from J; junction bases left unmatched: 8. There are 15 residues in the CDR3.

For the CDR3, the DNA is TGTGCCAGCAGTTCGTGGACTAGCGAGAGGTACGAGCAGTACTTC. Its translation: CASSSWTSERYEQYF. The chain recombines TRBV6-2 or TRBV6-3 with TRBJ2-7, with 9 bases that match TRBD2. CDR3 length: 15 amino acids. The V and J ends lost 4 bases and 4 bases, in that order; junction bases with no gene match: 8. CDR1 is MNHEY and CDR2 is SVGEGT in the germline V gene.

This clone was observed a single time. The chain employs TRBV4-3 and TRBJ2-3; possibly TRBD2 for D (5 bases). V lost 3 bases to trimming and J lost 2 bases, with 9 bases between them. Germline CDR1 and CDR2: LGHNA and YSLEER. The CDR3 is made up of 14 amino acids. The CDR3 reads CASSQERNTDTQYF. Written as DNA, the CDR3 is TGCGCCAGCAGCCAGGAGCGGAACACAGATACGCAGTATTTT.

This clone has a single count. V and J are TRBV7-3 and TRBJ2-3; 14 bases fit TRBD2. The CDR3 loop spans 16 amino acids. Trimming cost V 5 bases and J 1 base; bases outside gene matches: 2. Germline V gene lookup returns CDR1 SGHTA and CDR2 FQGTGA. The CDR3, as DNA: TGTGCCAGCAGCCAGGGACTAGCGGGAGGCACAGATACGCAGTATTTT. Protein: CASSQGLAGGTDTQYF.

The gene calls are TRBV3-1 (or the pseudogene TRBV3-2) and TRBJ1-4; weak D call: TRBD1 (6 bases). The CDR3 totals 19 residues. Trimming cost V 5 bases and J 4 bases, with 26 bases left between them. Per germline, CDR1 LGHDT and CDR2 YNNKEL (reference sequence). CDR3 sequence reads: CASSGRVRTEHRNNEKLFF. CDR3 coding DNA: TGTGCCAGCAGCGGACGGGTCCGGACAGAACACCGAAATAATGAAAAACTGTTTTTT.

The V gene is TRBV28, the J gene TRBJ1-5; 11 positions match TRBD1. There are 13 residues in the CDR3. In germline, CDR1 is MDHEN, CDR2 SYDVKM. Trimming removed 10 bases from V and 6 bases from J; junction bases left unmatched: 5. CDR3 region: CAIGTGGIQPQHF. DNA for the CDR3: TGTGCCATCGGGACAGGGGGAATTCAGCCCCAGCATTTT.

V is TRBV6-1 and J is TRBJ1-2; TRBD1 matches 8 bases. The CDR3 has 16 residues. Germline V gives CDR1 MNHNS, CDR2 SASEGT. After removal of 3 bases from V and 4 bases from J, the junction contained 10 bases not matched to a gene. The CDR3: CASSDRDRIRSYGYTF. The CDR3 DNA reads TGTGCCAGCAGTGACCGGGACAGGATTCGTAGCTATGGCTACACCTTC.

This chain uses TRBV9 with TRBJ2-7; D unresolved. The ends were cut back, 2 bases at V and 4 bases at J, with 7 bases in the middle. Germline V CDR1 and CDR2: SGDLS, YYNGEE. The CDR3 runs to 12 residues. The CDR3, as DNA: TGTGCCAGCAGCGTTGACGGGTACGAGCAGTACTTC. Its translation: CASSVDGYEQYF.

This chain links TRBV4-3 with TRBJ1-1; unclear D gene. Germline CDR1 LGHNA, CDR2 YSLEER. Trimming cost V 4 bases and J 0 bases, with 9 bases left between them. The CDR3 is 14 residues long. The CDR3: CASSPSGVNTEAFF. Written as DNA, the CDR3 is TGCGCCAGCAGCCCCAGCGGGGTGAACACTGAAGCTTTCTTT.

The rearrangement joins TRBV28 to TRBJ1-6; D gene ambiguous. CDR1 is MDHEN, CDR2 SYDVKM, per germline. Trimming stripped 6 bases from V and 0 bases from J, with 12 bases between. The CDR3 extends over 16 amino acids. CDR3 sequence reads: CASRLTTSSYNSPLHF. In DNA form, the CDR3 reads TGTGCCAGCAGATTAACTACGAGCTCCTATAATTCACCCCTCCACTTT.

The V and J genes are TRBV18 and TRBJ1-2; the match to TRBD1 covers 7 bases. J lost 2 bases, V lost 3 bases, and 6 bases had no gene match. The germline V gene encodes CDR1 KGHSH and CDR2 LQKENI. The CDR3 contains 15 residues. DNA for the CDR3: TGTGCCAGCTCACCGGGTCCAGGGGGGAACTATGGCTACACCTTC. Its protein product is CASSPGPGGNYGYTF.

This clone was observed once. The genes are TRBV2 and TRBJ1-5; 12 bases map to TRBD1. The CDR3 has 16 amino acids. Trimming took 6 bases from V and 3 from J; bases not matched to a gene: 6. Germline CDR1 is SNHLY and CDR2 is FYNNEI. The CDR3 loop reads CASSPGTGGYNQPQHF. The CDR3 coding sequence is TGTGCCAGCAGCCCCGGGACAGGGGGCTACAATCAGCCCCAGCATTTT.

The rearrangement uses TRBV19 and TRBJ1-2; D not certain. Germline V lookup: CDR1 LNHDA, CDR2 SQIVND (reference sequence). The CDR3 is made up of 16 amino acids. V lost 5 bases, J lost 4 bases, and 20 bases lay in between. CDR3 DNA: TGTGCCAGTAGTCCCGGGGTGTCTTGGTTCGCCTATGGCTACACCTTC. This gives the protein CASSPGVSWFAYGYTF. Complete variable domain (other parts from reference TRBV19 and TRBJ1-2): DGGITQSPKYLFRKEGQNVTLSCEQNLNHDAMYWYRQDPGQGLRLIYYSQIVNDFQKGDIAEGYSVSREKKESFPLTVTSAQKNPTAFYLCASSPGVSWFAYGYTFGSGTRLTVV.

V gene TRBV28 combines with J gene TRBJ1-2; tentatively, D is TRBD1 (6 bases). Trimming pared 9 bases from V and 2 bases from J, leaving 10 bases between. The CDR3 runs to 12 residues. Germline V CDR1 and CDR2: MDHEN, SYDVKM. This CDR3 reads CASAQGNYGYTF. CDR3 DNA: TGTGCCAGTGCTCAGGGGAACTATGGCTACACCTTC.